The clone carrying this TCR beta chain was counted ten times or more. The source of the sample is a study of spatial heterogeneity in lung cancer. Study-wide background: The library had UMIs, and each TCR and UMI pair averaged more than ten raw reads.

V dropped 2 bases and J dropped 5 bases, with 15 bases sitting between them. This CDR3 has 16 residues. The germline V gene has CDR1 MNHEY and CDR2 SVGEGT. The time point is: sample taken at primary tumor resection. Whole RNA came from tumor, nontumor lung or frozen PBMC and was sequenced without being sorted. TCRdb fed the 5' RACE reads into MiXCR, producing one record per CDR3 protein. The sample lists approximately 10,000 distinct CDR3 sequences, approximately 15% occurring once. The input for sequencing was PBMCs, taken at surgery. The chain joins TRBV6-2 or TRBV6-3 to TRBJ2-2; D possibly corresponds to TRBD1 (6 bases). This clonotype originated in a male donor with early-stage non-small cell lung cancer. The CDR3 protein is CASSYRDTGETGELFF. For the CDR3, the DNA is TGTGCCAGCAGTTACCGGGACACCGGGGAAACCGGGGAGCTGTTTTTT.